Listed below are T cell receptor beta chains from one sample, sequenced in a study of prognosis after radiotherapy for stage I lung cancer. TCRdb reanalysed the multiplex PCR reads using MiXCR and keeps one entry per CDR3 protein. Altogether fewer than 30,000 distinct CDR3 sequences are present, around 45% being singletons, with the ten largest covering around 14%. The sequenced sample was PBMCs, obtained before or after stereotactic body radiation therapy (not recorded which). These receptors were taken from a donor of 50 years or more with non-small cell lung cancer. CDR3s include the opening cysteine and the closing phenylalanine or tryptophan. Fields, in order: J gene, clone size, V gene, D gene, CDR3 DNA, CDR3 protein. D genes are given only for firm matches. A clone size is listed for some rows: how often the clone was seen (once, few, many), or a class if it is expanded.

TRBJ1-1 | many | TRBV11-1 | . | TGTGCCAGCAGCCCCGTAAATGAAGCTTTCTTT | CASSPVNEAFF
TRBJ2-1 | many | TRBV9 | TRBD2 | TGTGCCAGCAGCGTAGAAGGAGACGGGAGCGGGAGTTTCCGCTACAATGAGCAGTTCTTC | CASSVEGDGSGSFRYNEQFF
TRBJ1-6 | many | TRBV12-3/TRBV12-4 | . | TGTGCCAGCAGTTTTGGCAGGGGAAATTCACCCCTCCACTTT | CASSFGRGNSPLHF
TRBJ2-7 | . | TRBV2 | . | TGTGTCAGCAGTTACGGCATGGGTGAGCAGTACTTC | CVSSYGMGEQYF
TRBJ1-6 | . | TRBV6-2/TRBV6-3 | . | TGTGCCAGCAGTTACCCCCATTCACCCCTCCACTTT | CASSYPHSPLHF
TRBJ2-1 | many | TRBV7-3 | TRBD2 | TGTGCCAGCAGCTTAACGTCAAGCGGGACGAGGGGTGAGCAGTTCTTC | CASSLTSSGTRGEQFF
TRBJ2-5 | . | TRBV5-1 | TRBD1 | TGCGCCAGCAGCTCAGGGACAGGATTCGAAAGGGGGTCTCTGGAGACCCAGTACTTC | CASSSGTGFERGSLETQYF
TRBJ2-7 | . | TRBV19 | TRBD2 | TGTGACAGTAGTACGGCGGCAGCGGGAACATACGAGCAGTACTTC | CDSSTAAAGTYEQYF
TRBJ2-1 | . | TRBV5-1 | TRBD1 | TGCGCCAGCAGCTCGTCCCCGGGACAGGTCATTGATGAGCAGCTCTTC | CASSSSPGQVIDEQLF
TRBJ1-4 | many | TRBV20-1 | TRBD1 | TGCAGTGCGGGACAGGGAGCCGTTAATGAAAAACTGTTTTTT | CSAGQGAVNEKLFF
TRBJ2-3 | many | TRBV6-2/TRBV6-3 | . | TGTGCCAGCAGCAAGTATGCCGGGAGCACAGATACGCAGTATTTT | CASSKYAGSTDTQYF
TRBJ2-7 | . | TRBV2 | . | TGTGCCAGCAGAGGAGGGAGGTCCTACGAGCAGTACTTC | CASRGGRSYEQYF
TRBJ2-2 | . | TRBV10-3 | TRBD2 | TGTGCCATCAGTGCTAGCGGGGCGGGAGGGGAGCTGTTTTTT | CAISASGAGGELFF
TRBJ1-3 | . | TRBV12-3/TRBV12-4 | TRBD1 | TGTGCCAGCAGGCCTTTTGGAGGGGGCTACTCTGGAAACACCATATATTTT | CASRPFGGGYSGNTIYF
TRBJ1-1 | . | TRBV28 | . | TGTGCCAGCAGCTATGACAGGACCACTTACGATCTGGACAATGAAGCTTTCTTT | CASSYDRTTYDLDNEAFF
TRBJ2-1 | medium-sized | TRBV6-1 | . | TGTGCCAGCAGCCCGGATGGACAGCGTTACAATGAGCAGTTCTTC | CASSPDGQRYNEQFF
TRBJ1-3 | many | TRBV4-2 | . | TGTGCCAGCAGTGGGCAGGGTGGAAACACCATATATTTT | CASSGQGGNTIYF
TRBJ2-1 | many | TRBV15 | TRBD2 | TGTGCCACCAGCAGAGATCGGACTAGCGGGAGGACTGAGCAGTTCTTC | CATSRDRTSGRTEQFF
TRBJ2-2 | . | TRBV6-2/TRBV6-3 | . | TGTGCCAGCTTTAGCACCGGGGAGCTGTTTTTT | CASFSTGELFF
TRBJ2-3 | many | TRBV27 | . | TGTGCCAGCAGTTTCAGGGACAGCACAGATACGCAGTATTTT | CASSFRDSTDTQYF
TRBJ2-1 | many | TRBV7-6 | . | TGTGCCAGCAGCATAGGCGGTAAACACAATGAGCAGTTCTTC | CASSIGGKHNEQFF
TRBJ2-5 | many | TRBV20-1 | TRBD2 | TGCAGTGCTCTAGCGGCCCGGGCCCAGTACTTC | CSALAARAQYF
TRBJ2-2 | many | TRBV20-1 | . | TGCAGTGCTAGGTTGACGGGAACCGGGGAGCTGTTTTTT | CSARLTGTGELFF
TRBJ1-6 | . | TRBV28 | . | TGTGCCAGCAGTTTTGGACAGTTTAATTCACCCCTCCACTTT | CASSFGQFNSPLHF
TRBJ1-2 | . | TRBV6-5 | . | TGTGCCAGCAGTTCCGGTACAGGGAGCGATTACACCTTC | CASSSGTGSDYTF
TRBJ2-6 | . | TRBV5-5 | . | TGTGCCAGCAGCCTTGGGGTCAGGGCCAACTCTGTGGCCAACGTCCTGACTTTC | CASSLGVRANSVANVLTF
TRBJ2-3 | medium-sized | TRBV6-1 | . | TGTGCCAGCAGTGATGGGGTCCCAGATACGCAGTATTTT | CASSDGVPDTQYF
TRBJ1-2 | many | TRBV5-8 | TRBD1 | TGTGCCAGCAGCTTGGCGGGACAGATTGGCTACACCTTC | CASSLAGQIGYTF
TRBJ1-2 | many | TRBV20-1 | TRBD1 | TGCACTGGACAGGGGGTCTATGGCTACACCTTC | CTGQGVYGYTF
TRBJ1-6 | . | TRBV2 | . | TGTGCCAGCGTGCCGATGAGTGTGGGGGGCTATAATTCACCCCTCCACTTT | CASVPMSVGGYNSPLHF
TRBJ1-1 | few | TRBV6-2/TRBV6-3 | . | TGTGCCAGCCAGTCGGGTCGGTGGGCCACTGAAGCTTTCTTT | CASQSGRWATEAFF
TRBJ1-3 | . | TRBV28 | . | TGTGCCAGCAGTGTCGACCCGGCCCGAAACACCGTATATTTT | CASSVDPARNTVYF
TRBJ2-1 | many | TRBV12-3/TRBV12-4 | TRBD2 | TGTGCCAGCAGTTTAACTAGCGGGAGTCCTGAGCAGTTCTTC | CASSLTSGSPEQFF
TRBJ1-1 | many | TRBV29-1 | . | TGCAGCGTTGGGCGGGCCACAGTGGACACTGAAGCTTTCTTT | CSVGRATVDTEAFF
TRBJ1-6 | . | TRBV7-2 | TRBD1 | TGTGCCAGCAGCCAGGACAGGGGAGGTTCACCCCTCCACTTT | CASSQDRGGSPLHF
TRBJ1-5 | . | TRBV20-1 | TRBD1 | TGCAGTGCACCTAGCGGGACAGGTTACAATCAGCCCCAGCATTTT | CSAPSGTGYNQPQHF
TRBJ2-6 | many | TRBV20-1 | TRBD1 | TGCAGTGCTCCCGGACAGGGGAGCCCCGGGGCCAACGTCCTGACTTTC | CSAPGQGSPGANVLTF
TRBJ2-7 | many | TRBV10-3 | TRBD1 | TGTGCCATCGGTCCCGACAGGGGGACCTACGAGCAGTACTTC | CAIGPDRGTYEQYF
TRBJ1-6 | many | TRBV4-3 | . | TGCGCCAGCAGCCAAGAAATCGCCGGAAACAATTCACCCCTCCACTTT | CASSQEIAGNNSPLHF
TRBJ2-1 | many | TRBV14 | TRBD2 | TGTGCCAGCAGCCTGGTTTTAGCGGGACCTAACAATGAGCAGTTCTTC | CASSLVLAGPNNEQFF
TRBJ2-5 | many | TRBV6-1 | TRBD2 | TGTGCCAGCACCGGAGCGGGGGCCGGCGAGACCCAGTACTTC | CASTGAGAGETQYF
TRBJ1-5 | . | TRBV12-3/TRBV12-4 | TRBD1 | TGTGCCTCAGCCGCGACAGGGGACAATCAGCCCCAGCATTTT | CASAATGDNQPQHF
TRBJ2-5 | many | TRBV12-3/TRBV12-4 | . | TGTGCCAGCAGTTTATGGGAAACGCAAGGGGAGACCCAGTACTTC | CASSLWETQGETQYF
TRBJ1-4 | . | TRBV27 | TRBD1 | TGTGCCAGCAGACCCACTGACAGGGTGTGTGGAAAACTGTTTTTT | CASRPTDRVCGKLFF
TRBJ1-1 | . | TRBV27 | . | TGTGCCATCAGTGCCAGACAGGTGGGGGGGACGAACACTGAAGCTTTCTTT | CAISARQVGGTNTEAFF
TRBJ2-7 | . | TRBV28 | TRBD2 | TGTGCCAGCACCCCCTGGGGGGGGAGAGTCTCCTACGAGCAGTACTTC | CASTPWGGRVSYEQYF
TRBJ2-1 | . | TRBV3-1 | TRBD2 | TGTGCCATCAGCAAGGCGGGGGTCGGCTACAATGAGCAGTTCTTC | CAISKAGVGYNEQFF
TRBJ2-1 | medium-sized | TRBV2 | TRBD1 | TGTGCCAGCAATCGGGACAGGACTAATGAGCAGTTCTTC | CASNRDRTNEQFF
TRBJ2-2 | many | TRBV2 | TRBD2 | TGTGCCAGCAGAACTAGCGGGTCGAACACCGGGGAGCTGTTTTTT | CASRTSGSNTGELFF
TRBJ2-3 | medium-sized | TRBV5-1 | . | TGCGCCAGCAGCTTTTTGGTAGGGGCTACAACCACAGATACGCAGTATTTT | CASSFLVGATTTDTQYF